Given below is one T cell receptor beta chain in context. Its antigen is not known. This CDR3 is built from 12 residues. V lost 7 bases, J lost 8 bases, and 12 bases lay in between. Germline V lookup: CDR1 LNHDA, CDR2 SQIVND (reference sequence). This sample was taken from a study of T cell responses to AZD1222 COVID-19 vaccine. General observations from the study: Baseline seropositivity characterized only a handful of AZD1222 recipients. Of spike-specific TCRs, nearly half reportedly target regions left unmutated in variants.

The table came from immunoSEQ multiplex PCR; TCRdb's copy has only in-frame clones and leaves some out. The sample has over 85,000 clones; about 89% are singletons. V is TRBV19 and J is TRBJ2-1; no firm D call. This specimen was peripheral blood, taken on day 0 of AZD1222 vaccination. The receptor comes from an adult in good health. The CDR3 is CASTTPPDEQFF. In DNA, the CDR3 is TGTGCCAGTACCACCCCCCCAGATGAGCAGTTCTTC.